Each of the 15 T cell receptor beta chains below was sequenced from the same sample in a study of TIL therapy for anti-PD-1-resistant metastatic lung cancer. The time point was: pre-treatment sample, taken before nivolumab and TIL therapy. The libraries were made with immunoSEQ v3. Libraries were prepared by immunoSEQ multiplex PCR; TCRdb keeps only in-frame clonotypes and omits some of them. The data show more than 12,000 clones, approximately 85% seen once. The sample in question was blood, obtained at baseline. These receptors were taken from a person aged 30 to 80 with non-small cell lung cancer.

The chain links TRBV28 to TRBJ2-7; TRBD2 matches at 16 bases. The CDR3 totals 15 residues. Germline assignment: CDR1 MDHEN and CDR2 SYDVKM. The V and J ends lost 6 bases and 7 bases, in that order; junction bases with no gene match: 6. CDR3 amino acids: CASSSGTSGRGEQYV. In DNA, the CDR3 is TGTGCCAGCAGCTCAGGGACTAGCGGGAGGGGAGAGCAGTACGTC.

V and J are TRBV27 and TRBJ2-6; D gene uncertain. V lost 7 bases and J 4 bases, leaving 8 bases between the germline ends. The germline CDR1 and CDR2 sequences are MNHEY and SMNVEV (reference sequence). There are 13 residues in the CDR3. The CDR3 DNA is TGTGCCAGCACCGGTTACGGGGCCAACGTCCTGACTTTC. This sequence encodes CASTGYGANVLTF.

The CDR3 DNA follows: TGTGCCAGCAGTGAACGGCAGGGAAGCTCCTACGAGCAGTACGTC. This codes for CASSERQGSSYEQYV. The rearrangement uses TRBV6-1 and TRBJ2-7, with a possible D match to TRBD1 (5 bases). The CDR3 loop spans 15 amino acids. Deletions cut 2 bases from V and 0 bases from J, with 11 bases between. Germline-derived CDR1 and CDR2 are MNHNS and SASEGT.

CDR3 in DNA: TGTGCCAGCAGCTTAGTAGGCGGCCTAAGGGGGCCCCAGCATTTT. It translates to CASSLVGGLRGPQHF. The chain combines TRBV7-8 with TRBJ1-5; D may be TRBD1 (5 bases). V lost 1 base and J lost 9, with 16 bases in between. This CDR3 comprises 15 residues. The germline V gene has CDR1 SGHVS and CDR2 FQNEAQ.

This clone came up once. J is TRBJ2-7 and V is TRBV6-5; D is unclear. CDR3 length equals 14 residues. Trimming pared 6 bases from V and 8 bases from J, leaving 20 bases between. CDR1 MNHEY and CDR2 SVGAGI come from the germline V gene. The CDR3 nucleotides read TGTGCCAGCAGAGCAACCCCTAACGCCCTCAAGCAGTACTTC. Translating gives CASRATPNALKQYF.

The chain joins TRBV28 to TRBJ2-5; 8 nucleotides agree with TRBD1. The CDR3 spans 16 residues. CDR1 MDHEN and CDR2 SYDVKM come from the germline V gene. Trimming took 4 bases from V and 5 from J; bases not matched to a gene: 12. The CDR3 coding sequence is TGTGCCAGCAGTTCTCCCAGTCGGACAGGGAAGGAGACCCAGTACTTC. It translates to CASSSPSRTGKETQYF.

This rearrangement joins TRBV19 to TRBJ2-2; D remains unclear. This CDR3 spans 11 amino acids. With 6 bases removed from V and 3 bases from J, the gap between germline ends came to 2 bases. Germline V CDR1 and CDR2: LNHDA, SQIVND (reference sequence). The CDR3 coding sequence is TGTGCCAGTAGAGACACCGGGGAGCTGTTTTTT. It specifies CASRDTGELFF.

This clone has a single count. The chain combines TRBV28 with TRBJ2-4, with a weak D call TRBD1 (5 bases). V gave up 8 bases and J gave up 2 bases, with 16 bases separating them. CDR1 is MDHEN and CDR2 is SYDVKM in the germline V gene. CDR3 size: 15 residues. CDR3 nucleotide sequence: TGTGCCAGCCATAGCTCAGGGTCGCCCAAAAACATTCAGTACTTC. Encoded protein: CASHSSGSPKNIQYF.

The chain recombines TRBV5-1 with TRBJ2-1, with D possibly being TRBD1 (6 bases). Germline V gene data show CDR1 as SGHRS and CDR2 as YFSETQ. The CDR3 contains 13 residues. The ends were cut back, 3 bases at V and 9 bases at J, with 13 bases in the middle. CDR3 nucleotide sequence: TGCGCCAGCAGCTATTCAAAGGGGGTTGAGCAGTTCTTC. Its translation: CASSYSKGVEQFF.

The chain is built from TRBV28 and TRBJ2-1; TRBD2 is a possible D gene (6 bases). This CDR3 has 14 amino acids. Per germline, CDR1 MDHEN and CDR2 SYDVKM. Trimming took off 10 bases at V and 0 bases at J, with 13 bases between the two ends. CDR3 amino acids: CAILAASSYNEQFF. For the CDR3, the DNA is TGTGCCATTTTAGCGGCTTCCTCCTACAATGAGCAGTTCTTC.

This clone occurred once. The chain joins TRBV7-2 to TRBJ2-3; TRBD2 aligns across 9 bases. This CDR3 contains 18 residues. Per germline, CDR1 SGHTA and CDR2 FQGNSA. The trim removed 4 bases at V and 0 bases at J, leaving 11 bases unmatched. This chain's CDR3 is CASSSTFGGGVSTDTQYF. The DNA of the CDR3 is TGTGCCAGCAGCTCCACCTTTGGCGGGGGGGTTAGCACAGATACGCAGTATTTT.

The chain carries TRBV19 and TRBJ2-1; no reliable D call. The V end was cut by 5 bases, the J end by 6 bases, with 11 bases between. CDR1 and CDR2 from the germline V gene are LNHDA and SQIVND (reference sequence). The CDR3 covers 13 residues. The CDR3: CASSPPAANEQFF. DNA for the CDR3: TGTGCCAGTAGTCCCCCCGCAGCCAATGAGCAGTTCTTC.

V is TRBV6-1 and J is TRBJ1-2, with unresolved D. The V gene's germline CDR1 is MNHNS and CDR2 SASEGT. The CDR3 contains 11 residues. Deletions cut 5 bases from V and 4 bases from J, with 5 bases between. CDR3 residues: CASSYGYGYTF. The CDR3, as DNA: TGTGCCAGCAGTTACGGCTATGGCTACACCTTC.

This chain joins TRBV4-3 and TRBJ2-2; TRBD2 matches 7 bases. This CDR3 is built from 20 residues. V lost 0 bases and J lost 8; bases outside the gene matches: 21. CDR1 LGHNA and CDR2 YSLEER come from the germline V gene. The CDR3 loop is CASSQDPRGRFINAGGELFF. DNA of the CDR3: TGCGCCAGCAGCCAAGATCCGCGCGGGAGATTCATTAACGCGGGGGGGGAGCTGTTTTTT.

This chain links TRBV5-1 with TRBJ1-4, with D unresolved. This CDR3 comprises 15 residues. Trimming removed 5 bases from V and 5 bases from J, with 16 bases in between. Germline assignment: CDR1 SGHRS and CDR2 YFSETQ. The CDR3 sequence is CASSSSHPVNEKLFF. Here the CDR3 DNA reads TGCGCCAGCAGTTCTAGCCACCCCGTGAATGAAAAACTGTTTTTT.